This T cell receptor beta chain was recorded in a study of human T cells and chemical hapten exposure. Study summary: Upper back patch tests used 0.01% DPC, scored after 6 days.

The CDR3 extends over 13 amino acids. The V gene's germline CDR1 is LNHDA and CDR2 SQIVND (reference sequence). Trimming shortened V by 6 bases and J by 2 bases, and 9 bases separated the two germline ends. TCRdb analysed the RACE reads with MiXCR anew, one entry per CDR3 protein. The table has 65,000 to 90,000 distinct CDR3 sequences, approximately 7% seen once. The sample's time point: patch test 2, 6 weeks after DPC sensitization. Treatment of the sample: therapeutic diphenylcyclopropenone sensitization with weekly scalp DPC. Study-wide results and caveats: No shift was seen in TCRs above 1 in 1000 frequency with DPC sensitization.

This clonotype has at least ten counts. Its antigen remains unknown. The V gene is TRBV19, the J gene TRBJ2-3; tentatively, D is TRBD1 (6 bases). The receptor's source is a young woman with alopecia areata. Some clones in this sample may be carry-over from other donors' samples. The material sequenced was whole blood, taken in connection with sensitization to the hapten diphenylcyclopropenone (DPC). CDR3 DNA: TGTGCCAGTAGACGGGACACCACAGATACGCAGTATTTT. It translates to CASRRDTTDTQYF.